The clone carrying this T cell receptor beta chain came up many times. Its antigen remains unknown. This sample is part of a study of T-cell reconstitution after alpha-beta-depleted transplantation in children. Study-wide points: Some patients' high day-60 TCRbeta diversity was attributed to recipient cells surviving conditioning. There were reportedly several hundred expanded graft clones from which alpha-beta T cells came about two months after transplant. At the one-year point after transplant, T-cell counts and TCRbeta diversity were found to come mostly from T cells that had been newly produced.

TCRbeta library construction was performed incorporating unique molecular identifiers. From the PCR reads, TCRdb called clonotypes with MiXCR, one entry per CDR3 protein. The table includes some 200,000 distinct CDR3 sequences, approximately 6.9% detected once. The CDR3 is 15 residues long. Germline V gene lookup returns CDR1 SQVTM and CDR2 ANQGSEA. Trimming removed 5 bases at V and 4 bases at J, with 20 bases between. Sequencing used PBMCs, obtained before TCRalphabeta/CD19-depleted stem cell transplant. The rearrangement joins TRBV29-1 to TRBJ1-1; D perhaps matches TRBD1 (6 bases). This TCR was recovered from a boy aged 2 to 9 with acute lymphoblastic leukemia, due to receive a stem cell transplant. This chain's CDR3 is CSVQQGSLAGTEAFF. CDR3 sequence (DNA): TGCAGCGTTCAACAGGGAAGCTTGGCTGGCACTGAAGCTTTCTTT.